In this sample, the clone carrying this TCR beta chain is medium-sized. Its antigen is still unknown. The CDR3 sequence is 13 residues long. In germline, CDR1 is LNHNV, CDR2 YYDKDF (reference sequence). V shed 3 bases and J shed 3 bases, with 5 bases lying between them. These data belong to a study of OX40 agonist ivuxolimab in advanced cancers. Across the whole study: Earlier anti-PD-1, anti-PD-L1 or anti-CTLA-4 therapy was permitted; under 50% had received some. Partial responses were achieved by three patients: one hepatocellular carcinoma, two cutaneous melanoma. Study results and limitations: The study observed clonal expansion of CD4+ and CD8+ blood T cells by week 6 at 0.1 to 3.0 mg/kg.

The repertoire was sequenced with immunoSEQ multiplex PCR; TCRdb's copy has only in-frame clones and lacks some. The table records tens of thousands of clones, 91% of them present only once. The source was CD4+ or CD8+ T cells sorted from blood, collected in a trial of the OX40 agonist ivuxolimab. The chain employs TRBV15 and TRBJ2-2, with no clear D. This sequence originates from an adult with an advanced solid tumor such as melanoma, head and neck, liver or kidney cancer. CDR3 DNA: TGTGCCACCAGCAGGTACTACACCGGGGAGCTGTTTTTT. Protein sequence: CATSRYYTGELFF. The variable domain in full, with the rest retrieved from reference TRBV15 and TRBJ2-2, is DAMVIQNPRYQVTQFGKPVTLSCSQTLNHNVMYWYQQKSSQAPKLLFHYYDKDFNNEADTPDNFQSRRPNTSFCFLDIRSPGLGDTAMYLCATSRYYTGELFFGEGSRLTVL.